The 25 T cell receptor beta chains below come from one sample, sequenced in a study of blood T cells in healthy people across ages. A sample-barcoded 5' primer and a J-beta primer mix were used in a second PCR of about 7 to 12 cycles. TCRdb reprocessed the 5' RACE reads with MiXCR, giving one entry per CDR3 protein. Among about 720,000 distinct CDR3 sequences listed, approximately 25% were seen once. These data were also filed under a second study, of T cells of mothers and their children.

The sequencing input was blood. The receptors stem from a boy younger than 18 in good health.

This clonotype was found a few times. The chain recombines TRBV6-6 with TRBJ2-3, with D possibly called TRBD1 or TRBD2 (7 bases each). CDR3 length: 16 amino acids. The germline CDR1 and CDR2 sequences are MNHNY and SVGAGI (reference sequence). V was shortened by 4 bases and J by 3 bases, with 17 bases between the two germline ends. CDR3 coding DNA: TGTGCCAGCAGTTCCAGCAGGGGGGGGACAACAGATACGCAGTATTTT. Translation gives CASSSSRGGTTDTQYF.

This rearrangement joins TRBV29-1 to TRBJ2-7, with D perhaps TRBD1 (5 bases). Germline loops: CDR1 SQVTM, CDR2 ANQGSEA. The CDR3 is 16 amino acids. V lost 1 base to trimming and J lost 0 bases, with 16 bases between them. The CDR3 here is CSVEVSRVGDSYEQYF. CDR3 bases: TGCAGCGTTGAAGTTTCCCGGGTAGGGGACTCCTACGAGCAGTACTTC.

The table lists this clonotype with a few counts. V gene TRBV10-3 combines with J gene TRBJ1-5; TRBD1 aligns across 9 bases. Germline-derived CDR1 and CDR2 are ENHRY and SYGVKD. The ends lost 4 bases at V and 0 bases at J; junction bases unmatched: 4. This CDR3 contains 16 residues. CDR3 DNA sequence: TGTGCCATCAGTGCAGGGGGACAGGGTAGCAATCAGCCCCAGCATTTT. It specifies CAISAGGQGSNQPQHF.

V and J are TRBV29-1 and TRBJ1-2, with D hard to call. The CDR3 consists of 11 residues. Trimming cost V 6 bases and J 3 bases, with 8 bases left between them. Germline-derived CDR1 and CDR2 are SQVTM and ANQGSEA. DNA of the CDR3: TGCAGCGTCCCCGTTTACTATGGCTACACCTTC. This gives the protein CSVPVYYGYTF.

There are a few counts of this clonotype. CDR3 in amino acids: CAPGGDSQETQYF. The CDR3 bases are TGTGCCCCCGGCGGGGACAGTCAAGAGACCCAGTACTTC. This sequence joins TRBV2 and TRBJ2-5, with D maybe TRBD1 (7 bases). This CDR3 region has 13 residues. Germline CDR1 and CDR2: SNHLY and FYNNEI. The V and J ends lost 11 bases and 2 bases respectively, with 15 bases between them.

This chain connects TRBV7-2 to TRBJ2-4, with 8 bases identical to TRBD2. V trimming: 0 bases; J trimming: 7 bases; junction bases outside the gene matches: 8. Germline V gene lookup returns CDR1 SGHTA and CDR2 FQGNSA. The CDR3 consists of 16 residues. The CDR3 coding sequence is TGTGCCAGCAGCTTAGCGCGGGCTAGCGGGCGGAACATTCAGTACTTC. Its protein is CASSLARASGRNIQYF.

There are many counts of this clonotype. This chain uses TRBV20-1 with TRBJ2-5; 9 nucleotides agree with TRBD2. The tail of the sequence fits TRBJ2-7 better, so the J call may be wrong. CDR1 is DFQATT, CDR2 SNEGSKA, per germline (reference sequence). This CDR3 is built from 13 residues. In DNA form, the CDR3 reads TGCAGTGCTGGACCTAGCGGGACCTACGAGCAGTACTTC. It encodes CSAGPSGTYEQYF.

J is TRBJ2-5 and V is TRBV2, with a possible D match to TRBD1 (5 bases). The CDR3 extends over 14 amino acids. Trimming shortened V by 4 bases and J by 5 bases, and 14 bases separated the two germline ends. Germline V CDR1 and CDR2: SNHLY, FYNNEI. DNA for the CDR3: TGTGCCAGCAGTGTTCGCAGGGTCCAGGAGACCCAGTACTTC. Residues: CASSVRRVQETQYF. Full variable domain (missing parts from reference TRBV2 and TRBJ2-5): EPEVTQTPSHQVTQMGQEVILRCVPISNHLYFYWYRQILGQKVEFLVSFYNNEISEKSEIFDDQFSVERPDGSNFTLKIRSTKLEDSAMYFCASSVRRVQETQYFGPGTRLLVL.

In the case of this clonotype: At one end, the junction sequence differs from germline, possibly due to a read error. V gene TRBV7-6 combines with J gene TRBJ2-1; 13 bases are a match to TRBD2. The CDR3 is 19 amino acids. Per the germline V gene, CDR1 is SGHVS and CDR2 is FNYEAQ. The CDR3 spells CASSGPLAGGPLGNNEQLF. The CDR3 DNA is TGTGCCAGCAGCGGACCACTAGCGGGGGGGCCGTTGGGGAACAATGAGCAGCTCTTC.

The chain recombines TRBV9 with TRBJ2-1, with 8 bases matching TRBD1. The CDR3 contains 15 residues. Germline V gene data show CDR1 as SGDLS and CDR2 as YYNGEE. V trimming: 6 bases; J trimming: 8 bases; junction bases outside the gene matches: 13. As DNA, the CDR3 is TGTGCCAGCACCCTAGGGCAGGGGGCTAGTCATGAGCAGTTCTTC. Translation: CASTLGQGASHEQFF.

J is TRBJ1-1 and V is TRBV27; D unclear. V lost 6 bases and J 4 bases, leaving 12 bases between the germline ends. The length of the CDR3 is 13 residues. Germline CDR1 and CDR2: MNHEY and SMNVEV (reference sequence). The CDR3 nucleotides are TGTGCCAGCAGCCGGACCCGGGGCACTGAAGCTTTCTTT. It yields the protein CASSRTRGTEAFF.

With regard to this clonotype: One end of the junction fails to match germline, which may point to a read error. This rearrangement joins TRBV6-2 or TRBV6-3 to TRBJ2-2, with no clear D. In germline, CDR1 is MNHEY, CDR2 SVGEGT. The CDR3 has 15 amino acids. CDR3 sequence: CVSSYSKANTGELFF. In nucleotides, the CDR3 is TGTGTCAGCAGCTACAGCAAAGCGAACACCGGGGAGCTGTTTTTT.

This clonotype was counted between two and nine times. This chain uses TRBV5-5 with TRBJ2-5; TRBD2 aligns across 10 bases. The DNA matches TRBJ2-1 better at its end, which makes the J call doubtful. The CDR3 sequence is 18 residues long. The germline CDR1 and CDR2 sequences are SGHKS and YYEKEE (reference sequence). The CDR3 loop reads CASSFTLAGASSYNEQFF. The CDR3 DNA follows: TGTGCCAGCAGCTTTACCCTAGCGGGGGCCTCATCCTACAATGAGCAGTTCTTC.

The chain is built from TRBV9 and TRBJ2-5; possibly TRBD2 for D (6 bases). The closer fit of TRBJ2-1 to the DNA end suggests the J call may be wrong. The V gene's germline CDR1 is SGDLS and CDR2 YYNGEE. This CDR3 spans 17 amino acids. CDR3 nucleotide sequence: TGTGCCAGCAGCGTAGTAAGTCGCGGCGGGGCCGATAATGAGCAGTTCTTC. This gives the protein CASSVVSRGGADNEQFF.

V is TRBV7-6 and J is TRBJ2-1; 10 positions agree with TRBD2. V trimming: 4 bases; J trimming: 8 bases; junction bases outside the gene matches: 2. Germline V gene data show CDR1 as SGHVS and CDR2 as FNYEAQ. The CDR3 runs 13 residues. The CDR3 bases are TGTGCCAGCAGCTCGCTAGCGGGAGATGAGCAGTTCTTC. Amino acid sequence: CASSSLAGDEQFF.

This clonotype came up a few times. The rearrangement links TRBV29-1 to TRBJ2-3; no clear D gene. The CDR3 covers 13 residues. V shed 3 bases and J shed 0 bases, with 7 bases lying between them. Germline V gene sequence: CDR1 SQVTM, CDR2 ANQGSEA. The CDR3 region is CSVDKGSTDTQYF. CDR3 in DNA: TGCAGCGTTGATAAAGGGAGCACAGATACGCAGTATTTT.

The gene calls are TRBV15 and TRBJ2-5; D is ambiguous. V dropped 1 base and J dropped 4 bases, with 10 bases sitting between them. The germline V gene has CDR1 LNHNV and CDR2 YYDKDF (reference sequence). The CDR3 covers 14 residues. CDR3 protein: CATSRAPSIETQYF. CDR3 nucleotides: TGTGCCACCAGCAGAGCCCCTAGTATAGAGACCCAGTACTTC.

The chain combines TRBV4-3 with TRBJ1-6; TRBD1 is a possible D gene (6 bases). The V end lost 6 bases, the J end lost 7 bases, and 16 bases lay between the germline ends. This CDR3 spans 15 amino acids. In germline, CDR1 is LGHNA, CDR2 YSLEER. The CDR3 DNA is TGCGCCAGCAGGCAGGATACAGGGATGAATTCACCCCTCCACTTT. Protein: CASRQDTGMNSPLHF.

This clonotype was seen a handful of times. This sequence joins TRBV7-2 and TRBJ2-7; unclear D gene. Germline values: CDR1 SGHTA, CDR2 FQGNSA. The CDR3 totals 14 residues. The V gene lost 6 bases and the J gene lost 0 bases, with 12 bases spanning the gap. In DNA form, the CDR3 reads TGTGCCAGCAGACTGACCCAAAGCTCCTACGAGCAGTACTTC. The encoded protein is CASRLTQSSYEQYF.

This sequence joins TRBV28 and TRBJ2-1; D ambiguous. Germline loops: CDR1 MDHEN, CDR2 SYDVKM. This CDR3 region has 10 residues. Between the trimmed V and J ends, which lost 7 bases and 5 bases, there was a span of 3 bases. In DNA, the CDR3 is TGTGCCAGCAAGGACAATGAGCAGTTCTTC. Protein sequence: CASKDNEQFF.

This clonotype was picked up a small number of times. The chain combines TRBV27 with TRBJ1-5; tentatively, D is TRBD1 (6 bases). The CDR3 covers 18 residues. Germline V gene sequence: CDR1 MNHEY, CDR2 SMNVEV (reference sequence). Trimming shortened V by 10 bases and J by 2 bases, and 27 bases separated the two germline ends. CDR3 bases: TGTGCCACCGGGAACCGGGACACTTACAACAAGGGCAATCAGCCCCAGCATTTT. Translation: CATGNRDTYNKGNQPQHF.

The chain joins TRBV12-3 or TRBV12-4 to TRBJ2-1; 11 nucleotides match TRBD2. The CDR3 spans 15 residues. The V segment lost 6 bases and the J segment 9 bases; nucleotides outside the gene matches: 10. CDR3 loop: CASSLTSGRGIEQFF. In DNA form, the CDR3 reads TGTGCCAGCAGCCTTACTAGCGGGAGAGGGATTGAGCAGTTCTTC.

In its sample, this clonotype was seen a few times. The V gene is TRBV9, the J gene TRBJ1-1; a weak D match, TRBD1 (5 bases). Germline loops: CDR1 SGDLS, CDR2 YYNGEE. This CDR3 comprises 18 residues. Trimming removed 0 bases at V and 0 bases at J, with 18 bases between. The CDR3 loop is CASSVEPGKGGLNTEAFF. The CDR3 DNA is TGTGCCAGCAGCGTAGAGCCAGGGAAAGGAGGGCTGAACACTGAAGCTTTCTTT.

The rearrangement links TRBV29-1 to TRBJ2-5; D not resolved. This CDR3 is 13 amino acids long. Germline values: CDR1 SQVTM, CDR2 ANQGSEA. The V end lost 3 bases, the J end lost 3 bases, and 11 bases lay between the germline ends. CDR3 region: CSVEYLRKETQYF. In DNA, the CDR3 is TGCAGCGTTGAGTATCTCCGGAAAGAGACCCAGTACTTC.

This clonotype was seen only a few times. The CDR3 DNA sequence: TGTGCCAGCAGTTACGGGGGAAATCGAGGGGGCTTATATGGCTACACCTTC. Amino acid sequence: CASSYGGNRGGLYGYTF. V usage is TRBV6-6 and J usage is TRBJ1-2; 7 nucleotides line up with TRBD1. J lost 5 bases, V lost 2 bases, and 14 bases had no gene match. Germline values: CDR1 MNHNY, CDR2 SVGAGI (reference sequence). This CDR3 region has 17 residues.